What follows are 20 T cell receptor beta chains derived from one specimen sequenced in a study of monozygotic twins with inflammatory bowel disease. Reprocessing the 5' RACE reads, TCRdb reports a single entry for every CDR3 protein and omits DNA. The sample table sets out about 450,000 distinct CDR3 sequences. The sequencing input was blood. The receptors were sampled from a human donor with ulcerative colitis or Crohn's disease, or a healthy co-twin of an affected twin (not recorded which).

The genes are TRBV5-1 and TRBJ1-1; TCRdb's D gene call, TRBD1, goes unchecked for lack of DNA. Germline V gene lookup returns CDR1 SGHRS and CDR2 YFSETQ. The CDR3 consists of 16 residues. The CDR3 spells CASRGGADPGNTEAFF.

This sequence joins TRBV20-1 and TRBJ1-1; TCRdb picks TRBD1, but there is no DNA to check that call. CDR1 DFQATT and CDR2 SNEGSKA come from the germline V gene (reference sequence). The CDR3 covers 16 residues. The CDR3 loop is CSARTGQGSMNTEAFF.

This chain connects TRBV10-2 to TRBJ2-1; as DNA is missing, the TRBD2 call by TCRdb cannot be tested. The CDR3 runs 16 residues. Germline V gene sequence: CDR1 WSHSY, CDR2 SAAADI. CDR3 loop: CASSRLLAGGPNEQFF.

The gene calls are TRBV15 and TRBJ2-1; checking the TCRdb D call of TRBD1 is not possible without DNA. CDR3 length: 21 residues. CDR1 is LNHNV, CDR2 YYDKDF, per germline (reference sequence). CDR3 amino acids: CATSRVQVEGELGRPYNEQFF.

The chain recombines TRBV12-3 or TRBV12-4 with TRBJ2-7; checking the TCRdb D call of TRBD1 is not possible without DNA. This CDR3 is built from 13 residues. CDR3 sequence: CASRATGTNEQYF.

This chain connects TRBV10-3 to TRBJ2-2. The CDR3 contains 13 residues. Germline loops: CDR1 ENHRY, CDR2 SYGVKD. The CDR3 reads CAISATRTGELFF.

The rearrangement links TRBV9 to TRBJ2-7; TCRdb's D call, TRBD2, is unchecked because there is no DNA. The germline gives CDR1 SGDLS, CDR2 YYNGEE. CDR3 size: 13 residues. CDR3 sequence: CASSPAGVGEQYF.

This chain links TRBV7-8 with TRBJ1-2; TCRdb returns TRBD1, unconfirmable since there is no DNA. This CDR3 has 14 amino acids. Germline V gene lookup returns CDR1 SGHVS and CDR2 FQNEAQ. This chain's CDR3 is CASSLAGPLGGYTF.

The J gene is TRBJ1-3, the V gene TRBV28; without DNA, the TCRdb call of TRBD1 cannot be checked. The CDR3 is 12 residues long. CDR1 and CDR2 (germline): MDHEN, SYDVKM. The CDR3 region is CASNPGQNTIYF. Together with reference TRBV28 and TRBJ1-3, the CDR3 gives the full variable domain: DVKVTQSSRYLVKRTGEKVFLECVQDMDHENMFWYRQDPGLGLRLIYFSYDVKMKEKGDIPEGYSVSREKKERFSLILESASTNQTSMYLCASNPGQNTIYFGEGSWLTVV.

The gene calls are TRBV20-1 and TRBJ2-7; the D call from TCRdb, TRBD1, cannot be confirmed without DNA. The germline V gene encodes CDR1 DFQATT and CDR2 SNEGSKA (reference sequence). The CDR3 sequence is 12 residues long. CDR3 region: CSANYRGYEQYF.

The CDR3: CASQARPYGNTIYF. V is TRBV19 and J is TRBJ1-3. The germline V gene encodes CDR1 LNHDA and CDR2 SQIVND (reference sequence). The length of the CDR3 is 14 residues.

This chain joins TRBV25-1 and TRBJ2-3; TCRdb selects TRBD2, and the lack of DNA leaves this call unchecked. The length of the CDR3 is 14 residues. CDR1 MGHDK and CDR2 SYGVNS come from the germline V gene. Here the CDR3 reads CASSEERGWSTQYF.

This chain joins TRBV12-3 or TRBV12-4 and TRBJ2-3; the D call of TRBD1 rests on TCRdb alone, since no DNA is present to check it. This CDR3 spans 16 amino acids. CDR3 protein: CASSPSPPRGTDTQYF.

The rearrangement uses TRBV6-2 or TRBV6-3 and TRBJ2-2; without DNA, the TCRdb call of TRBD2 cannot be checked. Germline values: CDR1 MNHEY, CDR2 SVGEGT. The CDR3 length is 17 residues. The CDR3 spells CASSSPLIRQRFGELFF.

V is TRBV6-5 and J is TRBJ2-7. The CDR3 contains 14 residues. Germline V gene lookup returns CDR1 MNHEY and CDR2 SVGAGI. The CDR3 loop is CASSYSRGPYEQYF.

CDR3 protein: CASSNQDNEQFF. The rearrangement joins TRBV5-4 to TRBJ2-1. The V gene's germline CDR1 is SGHNT and CDR2 YYREEE (reference sequence). There are 12 residues in the CDR3.

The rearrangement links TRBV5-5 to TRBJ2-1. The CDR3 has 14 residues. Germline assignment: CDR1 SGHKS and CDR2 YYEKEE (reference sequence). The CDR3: CASSLLSSGNGEFF.

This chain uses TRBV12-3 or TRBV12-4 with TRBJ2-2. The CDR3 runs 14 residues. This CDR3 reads CASSLSGNPGELFF.

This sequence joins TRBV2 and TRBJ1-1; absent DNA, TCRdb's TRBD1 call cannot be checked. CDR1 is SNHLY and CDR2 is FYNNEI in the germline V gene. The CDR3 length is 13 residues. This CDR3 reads CASEGQVAGKAFF.

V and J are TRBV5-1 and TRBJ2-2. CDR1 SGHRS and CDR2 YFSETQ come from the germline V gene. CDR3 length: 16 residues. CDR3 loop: CASSSGNSGNTGELFF.